Detailed here is one T cell receptor (beta chain). The target antigen is unknown. This entry comes from a study of tumor-infiltrating lymphocytes in primary liver carcinoma. Study information: The patients included men and women who were aged 30 to 69 years. Study outcomes and limitations: Overlap between tumor regions exceeded overlap of tumor with adjacent tissue or blood. Relative to blood, tumors carried a significantly larger fraction of the repertoire in their top 250 clones (p = 0.039).

With roughly 0.5 ug total RNA as template and a constant-region primer, TCR beta cDNA was made. Amplification in three nested multiplex PCR rounds with slightly modified ARM-PCR gave rise to TCR beta libraries. TCRdb re-called the multiplex PCR reads through MiXCR, storing one row per CDR3 protein. The sample yields just over 300,000 distinct CDR3 sequences, around three fifths seen once. It was unsorted whole blood that yielded blood RNA, and germline DNA was also extracted. HBV chronically infected the treatment-naive patients. The clonotype originates from a woman aged 25 to 39 with primary liver carcinoma and hepatitis B virus infection. Material: peripheral blood.

The CDR3 DNA follows: TGTGCCAGCAGCCAAATAAGGGTAGGGGGCTCGGCAGATACGCAGTATTTT. Translated: CASSQIRVGGSADTQYF. V usage is TRBV4-2 and J usage is TRBJ2-3, with 7 bases aligning to TRBD1. Trimming cost V 2 bases and J 4 bases; bases outside gene matches: 12. This CDR3 region has 17 residues. Germline CDR1 is LGHNA and CDR2 is YNFKEQ.